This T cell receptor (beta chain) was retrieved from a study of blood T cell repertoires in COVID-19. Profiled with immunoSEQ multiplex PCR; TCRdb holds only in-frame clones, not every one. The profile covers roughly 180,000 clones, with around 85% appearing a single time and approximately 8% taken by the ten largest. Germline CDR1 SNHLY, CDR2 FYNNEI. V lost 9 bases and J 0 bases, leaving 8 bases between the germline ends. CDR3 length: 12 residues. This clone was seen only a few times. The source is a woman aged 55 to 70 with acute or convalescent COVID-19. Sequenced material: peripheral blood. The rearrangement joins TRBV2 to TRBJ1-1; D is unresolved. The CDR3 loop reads CARGPMNTEAFF. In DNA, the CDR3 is TGTGCCAGGGGCCCCATGAACACTGAAGCTTTCTTT.